This T cell receptor beta chain was retrieved from a study of cytomegalovirus exposure and HLA in healthy donors. V gave up 3 bases and J gave up 1 base, with 6 bases separating them. The CDR3 covers 13 residues. The germline CDR1 and CDR2 sequences are MDHEN and SYDVKM. It was with 60 Vbeta and 13 Jbeta primers that the PCR ran. The authors' processing: Among the unique TCR beta chains that a later analysis counted, about 84 million in all, around 11 million were shared. The data were produced by immunoSEQ multiplex PCR, yet TCRdb's version contains in-frame clones alone and is incomplete. V, J and clone size are taken as reported in that table, and D and trimming were inferred from the DNA itself. The sample contains over 150,000 clones, about 78% of which appear only once. All the people who gave samples were healthy bone marrow donors.

The rearrangement joins TRBV28 to TRBJ1-2; D is unclear. Material: PBMCs. The sequence derives from a woman aged 25 to 39 in good health and CMV-seronegative. For the CDR3, the DNA is TGTGCCAGCAGTTTGTCGGGTAACTATGGCTACACCTTC. This gives the protein CASSLSGNYGYTF.